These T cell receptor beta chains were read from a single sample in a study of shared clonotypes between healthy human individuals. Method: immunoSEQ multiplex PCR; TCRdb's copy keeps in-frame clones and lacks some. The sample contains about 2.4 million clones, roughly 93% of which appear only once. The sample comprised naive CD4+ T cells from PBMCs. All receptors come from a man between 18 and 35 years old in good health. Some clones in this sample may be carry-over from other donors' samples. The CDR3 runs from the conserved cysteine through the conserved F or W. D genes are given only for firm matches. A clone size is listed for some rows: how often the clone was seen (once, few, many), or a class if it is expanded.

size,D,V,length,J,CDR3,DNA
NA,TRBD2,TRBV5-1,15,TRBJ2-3,CATTVGTSGTDTQYF,TGCGCCACCACTGTTGGGACTAGCGGCACAGATACGCAGTATTTT
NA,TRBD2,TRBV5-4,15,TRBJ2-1,CASSSVLAGNNEQFF,TGTGCCAGCAGTTCAGTTCTAGCGGGAAACAATGAGCAGTTCTTC
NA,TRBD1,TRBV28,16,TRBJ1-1,CASSPRGEGAWTEAFF,TGTGCCAGCAGTCCCCGGGGGGAGGGGGCATGGACTGAAGCTTTCTTT
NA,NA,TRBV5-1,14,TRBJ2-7,CASSLSTRSYEQYF,TGCGCCAGCAGCTTATCGACCCGCTCCTACGAGCAGTACTTC
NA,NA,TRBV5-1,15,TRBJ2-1,CASSLVPQGGTEQFF,TGCGCCAGCAGCTTGGTTCCTCAGGGGGGGACTGAGCAGTTCTTC
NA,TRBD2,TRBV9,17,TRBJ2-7,CASSVGLAGESSYEQYF,TGTGCCAGCAGCGTGGGACTAGCGGGAGAATCCTCCTACGAGCAGTACTTC
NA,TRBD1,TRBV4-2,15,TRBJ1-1,CASSSTGILNTEAFF,TGTGCCAGCAGCTCGACAGGGATACTGAACACTGAAGCTTTCTTT
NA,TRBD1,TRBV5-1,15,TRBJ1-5,CASSLLGQGNQPQHF,TGCGCCAGCAGCTTGCTGGGACAGGGAAATCAGCCCCAGCATTTT
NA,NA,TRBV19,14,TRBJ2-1,CASSRSSRYNEQFF,TGTGCCAGTAGTCGCTCAAGCCGTTACAATGAGCAGTTCTTC
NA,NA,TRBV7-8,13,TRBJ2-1,CASSYNQGNEQFF,TGTGCCAGCAGCTATAACCAAGGCAATGAGCAGTTCTTC
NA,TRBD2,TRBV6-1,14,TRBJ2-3,CASSEGLAADTQYF,TGTGCCAGCAGTGAGGGGCTAGCGGCAGATACGCAGTATTTT
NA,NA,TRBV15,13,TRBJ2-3,CATSRGGLDTQYF,TGTGCCACCAGCAGAGGGGGATTGGATACGCAGTATTTT
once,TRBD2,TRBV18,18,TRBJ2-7,CASSPGPGGTSGTYEQYF,TGTGCCAGCTCACCCGGGCCGGGGGGGACTAGCGGGACCTACGAGCAGTACTTC
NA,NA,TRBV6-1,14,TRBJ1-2,CASSVKGGDYGYTF,TGTGCCAGCAGTGTAAAGGGAGGGGACTATGGCTACACCTTC
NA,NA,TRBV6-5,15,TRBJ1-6,CASSYSYSYNSPLHF,TGTGCCAGCAGTTATTCGTACTCCTATAATTCACCCCTCCACTTT
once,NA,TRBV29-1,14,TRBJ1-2,CSVEGVRGYGGYTF,TGCAGCGTTGAGGGCGTGAGAGGGTATGGAGGCTACACCTTC
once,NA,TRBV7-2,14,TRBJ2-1,CASSPGQRNNEQFF,TGTGCCAGCAGCCCCGGACAGCGAAACAATGAGCAGTTCTTC
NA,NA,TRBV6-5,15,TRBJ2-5,CASRFRGASLETQYF,TGTGCCAGCAGGTTTCGGGGCGCTAGCTTGGAGACCCAGTACTTC
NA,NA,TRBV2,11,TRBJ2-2,CASSETGELFF,TGTGCCAGCAGTGAAACGGGGGAGCTGTTTTTT
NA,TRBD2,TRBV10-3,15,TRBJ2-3,CAIRTSGSGADTQYF,TGTGCCATCAGGACTAGCGGGAGCGGGGCAGATACGCAGTATTTT
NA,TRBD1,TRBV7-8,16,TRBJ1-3,CASSPRTGGGGNTIYF,TGTGCCAGCAGCCCCCGGACAGGGGGTGGTGGAAACACCATATATTTT
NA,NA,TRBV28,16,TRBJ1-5,CASSSSDSRSNQPQHF,TGTGCCAGCAGTTCGTCCGACAGTCGAAGCAATCAGCCCCAGCATTTT